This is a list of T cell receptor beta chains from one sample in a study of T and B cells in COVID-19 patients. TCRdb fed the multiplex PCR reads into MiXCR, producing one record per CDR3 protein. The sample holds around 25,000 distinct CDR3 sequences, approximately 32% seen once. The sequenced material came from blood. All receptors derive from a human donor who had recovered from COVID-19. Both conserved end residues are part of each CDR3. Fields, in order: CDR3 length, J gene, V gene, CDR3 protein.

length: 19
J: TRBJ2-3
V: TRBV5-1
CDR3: CASSLDAQRRGYSTDTQYF

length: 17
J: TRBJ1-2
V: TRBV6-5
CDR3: CASTLNPLRGLNYGYTF

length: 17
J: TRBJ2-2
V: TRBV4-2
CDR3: CASSQSPGTGEAGELFF

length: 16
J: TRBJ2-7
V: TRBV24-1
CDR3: CATSDTGLAGSYEQYF

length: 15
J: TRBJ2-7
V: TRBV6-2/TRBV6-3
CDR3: CASSWTGTSRYEQYF

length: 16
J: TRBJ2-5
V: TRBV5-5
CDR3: CASSLRRGLREETQYF

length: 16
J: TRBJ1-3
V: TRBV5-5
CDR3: CASSLLLGASGNTIYF

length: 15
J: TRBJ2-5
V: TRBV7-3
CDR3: CASSLSGGAGETQYF

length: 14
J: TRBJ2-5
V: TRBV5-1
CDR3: CASSSQGARETQYF

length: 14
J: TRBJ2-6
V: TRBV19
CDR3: CASSHNSGANVLTF

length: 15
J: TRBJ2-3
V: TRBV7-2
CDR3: CASSFRAGEEDTQYF

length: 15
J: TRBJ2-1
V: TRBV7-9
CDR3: CASSPRLASYNEQFF

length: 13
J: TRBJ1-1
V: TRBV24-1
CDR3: CATSDTQNTEAFF

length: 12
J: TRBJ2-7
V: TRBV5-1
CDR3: CASSLDRAEQYF

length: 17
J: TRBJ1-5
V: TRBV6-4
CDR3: CASRPFRDDYSNQPQHF

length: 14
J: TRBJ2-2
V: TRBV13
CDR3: CASSLDSGTGEPFF

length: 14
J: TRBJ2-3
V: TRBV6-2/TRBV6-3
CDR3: CASITRRDTDTQYF

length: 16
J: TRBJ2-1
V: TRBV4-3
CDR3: CASSQGTSGRGHEQFF

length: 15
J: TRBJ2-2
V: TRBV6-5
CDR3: CASSLLTGETGELFF

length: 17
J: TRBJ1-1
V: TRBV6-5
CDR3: CASSYQGLRGTNTEAFF

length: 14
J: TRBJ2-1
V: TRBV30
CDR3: CACAWRRGSNEQFF

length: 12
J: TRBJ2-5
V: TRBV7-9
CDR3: CASRLRQETQYF

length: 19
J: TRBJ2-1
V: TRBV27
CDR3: CASPPHTLRASGRGNEQFF

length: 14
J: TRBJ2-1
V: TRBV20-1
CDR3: CSAIWAGVSNEQFF

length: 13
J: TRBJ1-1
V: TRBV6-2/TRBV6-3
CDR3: CASSPTGNTEAFF

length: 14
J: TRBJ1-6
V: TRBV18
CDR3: CASSPRQGNSPLHF

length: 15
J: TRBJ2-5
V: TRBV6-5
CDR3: CASSYTKRAQETQYF

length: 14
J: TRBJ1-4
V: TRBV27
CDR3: CASTRTGANEKLFF

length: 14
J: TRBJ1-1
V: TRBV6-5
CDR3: CASNDGLLNTEAFF

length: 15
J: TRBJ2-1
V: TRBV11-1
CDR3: CASSFTDGLASEQFF

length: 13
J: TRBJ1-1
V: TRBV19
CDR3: CATYGYLNTEAFF

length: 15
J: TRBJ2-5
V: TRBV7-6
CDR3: CASSLAPSPQETQYF

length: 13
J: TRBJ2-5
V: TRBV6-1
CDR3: CASSEVLGRTQYF

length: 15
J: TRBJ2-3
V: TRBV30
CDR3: CAWISRDRSTDTQYF

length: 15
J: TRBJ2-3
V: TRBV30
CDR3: CAWSKLGVSTDTQYF

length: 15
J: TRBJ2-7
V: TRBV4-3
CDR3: CASSQEVGTPYEQYF

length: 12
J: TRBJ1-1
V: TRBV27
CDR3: CASSLRGTEAFF

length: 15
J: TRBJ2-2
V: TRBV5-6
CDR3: CASSRERRNTGELFF

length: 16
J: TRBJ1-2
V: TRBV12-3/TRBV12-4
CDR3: CASSFLAGSSNYGYTF

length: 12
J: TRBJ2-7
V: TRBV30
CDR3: CAWNGGRAEQYF

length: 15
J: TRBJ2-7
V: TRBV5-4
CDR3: CASSPSTGVVHEQYF

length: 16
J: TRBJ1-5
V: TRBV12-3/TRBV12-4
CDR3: CASSLPPRYSNQPQHF

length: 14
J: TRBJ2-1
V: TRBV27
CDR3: CASSDRGFYNEQFF

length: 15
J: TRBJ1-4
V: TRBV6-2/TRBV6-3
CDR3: CASSYHYGSNEKLFF

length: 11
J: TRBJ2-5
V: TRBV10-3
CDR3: CAISEGGGVYF

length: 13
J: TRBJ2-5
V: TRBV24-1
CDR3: CATSDSQGSTQYF

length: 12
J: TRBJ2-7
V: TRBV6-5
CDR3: CASSYSSYEQYF

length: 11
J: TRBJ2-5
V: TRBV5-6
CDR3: CASSLGGTQYF

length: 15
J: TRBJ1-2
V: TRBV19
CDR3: CASSIGGAPGYGYTF

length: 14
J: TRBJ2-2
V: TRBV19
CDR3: CASSVTRAGGELFF

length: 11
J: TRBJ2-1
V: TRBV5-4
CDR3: CASSFPPGQFF

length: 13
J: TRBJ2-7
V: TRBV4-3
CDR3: CASSQVLSYEQYF

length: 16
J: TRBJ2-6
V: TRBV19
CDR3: CASDDRFSSGANVLTF

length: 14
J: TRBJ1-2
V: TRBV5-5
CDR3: CASSLSYGQRGYTF

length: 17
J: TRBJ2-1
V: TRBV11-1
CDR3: CASSLAPGLSSYNEQFF

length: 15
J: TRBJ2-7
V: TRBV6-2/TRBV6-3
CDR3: CASSYASGSSYEQYF

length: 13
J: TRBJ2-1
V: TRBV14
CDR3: CASSRQGRGEQFF

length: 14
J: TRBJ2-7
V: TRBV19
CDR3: CASSIRSGFYEQYF